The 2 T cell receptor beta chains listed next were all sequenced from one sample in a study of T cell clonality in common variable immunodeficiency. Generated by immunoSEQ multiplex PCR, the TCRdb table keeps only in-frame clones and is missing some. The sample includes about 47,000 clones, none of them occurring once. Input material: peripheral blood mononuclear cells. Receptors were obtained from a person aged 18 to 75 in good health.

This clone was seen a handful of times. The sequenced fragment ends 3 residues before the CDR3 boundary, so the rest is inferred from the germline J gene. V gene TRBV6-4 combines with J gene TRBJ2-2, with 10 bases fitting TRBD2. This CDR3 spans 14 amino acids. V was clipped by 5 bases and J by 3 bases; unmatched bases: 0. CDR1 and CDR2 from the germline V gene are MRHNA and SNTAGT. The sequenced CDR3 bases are TGTGCCAGCAGTAGCGGGGGGGACACCGGGGAG. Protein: CASSSGGDTGE. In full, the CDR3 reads CASSSGGDTGELFF.

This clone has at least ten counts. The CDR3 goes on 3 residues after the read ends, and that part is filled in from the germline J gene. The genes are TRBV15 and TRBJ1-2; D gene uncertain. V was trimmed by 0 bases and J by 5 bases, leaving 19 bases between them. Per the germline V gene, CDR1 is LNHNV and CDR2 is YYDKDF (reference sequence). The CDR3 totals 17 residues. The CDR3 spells CATSRDFPTIPAYGYTF. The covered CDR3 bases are TGTGCCACCAGCAGAGATTTTCCGACAATCCCCGCTTATGGC.